The 11 T cell receptor beta chains below come from one sample, sequenced in a study. TCRdb itself ran the RT-PCR reads through MiXCR, one entry per CDR3 protein. The sample yields about 680,000 distinct CDR3 sequences, 14% seen once. Sequenced material: memory CD4+ T cells from blood. Receptor source: a female donor in good health, serving as a healthy control.

The J gene is TRBJ2-1, the V gene TRBV4-2, with 9 bases matching TRBD2. This CDR3 contains 16 residues. Germline V gives CDR1 LGHNA, CDR2 YNFKEQ. Losses at the gene ends were 0 bases for V and 4 bases for J; bases not matched to a gene: 4. This CDR3 reads CASSQDLTSGYNEQFF. In nucleotides, the CDR3 is TGTGCCAGCAGCCAAGATCTGACTAGCGGATACAATGAGCAGTTCTTC.

A remark on this clonotype: This may arise from a read error, as a much more abundant clone is one base away. The CDR3: CASSPSFWGINHEQYF. As DNA, the CDR3 is TGTGCCAGCAGCCCATCGTTCTGGGGAATAAACCACGAGCAGTACTTC. The V and J genes are TRBV7-8 and TRBJ2-7; D not certain. Germline CDR1 is SGHVS and CDR2 is FQNEAQ. The CDR3 has 16 amino acids. Trimming pared 5 bases from V and 5 bases from J, leaving 22 bases between.

This clonotype turned up a few times. The genes are TRBV3-1 and TRBJ1-2; TRBD1 might be the D (5 bases). The CDR3 totals 15 residues. V lost 4 bases to trimming and J lost 6 bases, with 18 bases between them. Germline V gene sequence: CDR1 LGHDT, CDR2 YNNKEL (reference sequence). CDR3: CASSRGAGSRNGYTF. CDR3 in DNA: TGTGCCAGCAGCCGGGGCGCAGGGAGCAGGAATGGCTACACCTTC.

This clonotype was counted many times. A read error may produce the germline difference seen at one junction end. This sequence joins TRBV5-1 and TRBJ2-3, with 13 bases aligning to TRBD2. CDR1 and CDR2 (germline): SGHRS, YFSETQ. The CDR3 extends over 16 amino acids. The CDR3 here is CASSTGLAGGTDTQYF. Here the CDR3 DNA reads TGTGCCAGCAGCACCGGACTAGCGGGGGGCACAGATACGCAGTATTTT.

Many counts were recorded for this clonotype. This chain connects TRBV10-3 to TRBJ1-1, with D perhaps TRBD1 (6 bases). V was clipped by 10 bases and J by 8 bases, with 14 bases between them. This CDR3 comprises 11 residues. The germline V gene encodes CDR1 ENHRY and CDR2 SYGVKD. The CDR3 region is CATNSGVEAFF. DNA for the CDR3: TGTGCCACCAATTCAGGGGTCGAAGCTTTCTTT.

This rearrangement joins TRBV11-3 to TRBJ2-3, with TRBD2 matching 8 bases. Trimming took 3 bases from V and 2 from J; bases not matched to a gene: 4. This CDR3 is 15 amino acids long. Germline V CDR1 and CDR2: SGHNT, YENEEA. The chain's CDR3 is CASSFGRGDTDTQYF. CDR3 DNA: TGTGCCAGCAGCTTTGGGCGGGGGGACACAGATACGCAGTATTTT.

This clonotype was recorded a few times. V and J are TRBV20-1 and TRBJ2-1; no definite D call. CDR1 and CDR2 from the germline V gene are DFQATT and SNEGSKA (reference sequence). This CDR3 contains 16 residues. Trimming pared 1 base from V and 0 bases from J, leaving 13 bases between. CDR3 coding DNA: TGCAGTGCTAGAGTTGGTACATCCAGCTCCTACAATGAGCAGTTCTTC. This encodes CSARVGTSSSYNEQFF.

Only a few counts were recorded for this clonotype. The chain employs TRBV6-2 or TRBV6-3 and TRBJ2-7, with 10 bases aligning to TRBD2. Germline values: CDR1 MNHEY, CDR2 SVGEGT. The CDR3 consists of 15 residues. V lost 8 bases to trimming and J lost 2 bases; unmatched junction nucleotides: 9. CDR3 in DNA: TGTGCCAGCTGGGACCTAGCGGGAGCTCCCTACGAGCAGTACTTC. This encodes CASWDLAGAPYEQYF.

This clonotype occurred many times. This rearrangement joins TRBV4-1 to TRBJ1-4; perhaps TRBD1 as D (5 bases). This CDR3 is built from 14 residues. Trimming cost V 5 bases and J 6 bases, with 13 bases left between them. Germline values: CDR1 MGHRA, CDR2 YSYEKL. The CDR3 coding sequence is TGCGCCAGCAGCGCGGTTGGGGGATATGAAAAACTGTTTTTT. Translation gives CASSAVGGYEKLFF.

The J gene is TRBJ1-2, the V gene TRBV15, with D maybe TRBD1 (6 bases). Germline loops: CDR1 LNHNV, CDR2 YYDKDF (reference sequence). The length of the CDR3 is 13 residues. The V end was cut by 2 bases, the J end by 10 bases, with 14 bases between. The DNA for the CDR3 is TGTGCCACCAGCAGACCCCCCGGACAGAACTACACCTTC. Its protein is CATSRPPGQNYTF. The full variable domain, in which reference TRBV15 and TRBJ1-2 provide the parts outside the CDR3, is DAMVIQNPRYQVTQFGKPVTLSCSQTLNHNVMYWYQQKSSQAPKLLFHYYDKDFNNEADTPDNFQSRRPNTSFCFLDIRSPGLGDTAMYLCATSRPPGQNYTFGSGTRLTVV.

This chain joins TRBV6-5 and TRBJ2-1; no clear D gene. Deletions cut 4 bases from V and 6 bases from J, with 13 bases between. The CDR3 is 14 residues long. Germline V gives CDR1 MNHEY, CDR2 SVGAGI. The CDR3 coding sequence is TGTGCCAGCAGTTCACGGGCGAAGTTCAATGAGCAGTTCTTC. Translation: CASSSRAKFNEQFF.